This T cell receptor (beta chain) was recorded in a study of T cells in Graves' hyperthyroidism and ophthalmopathy. About this clonotype: Its antigen is currently unknown. This may be a read error: a much more frequent sequence differs by one nucleotide.

Authors of the study amplified TCR beta CDR3 regions from RNA transcripts. Primed by the HTBI set, a first-round RT-PCR was run on the TCR CDR3. TCRdb reanalysed the multiplex PCR reads using MiXCR and keeps one entry per CDR3 protein. The sample lists fewer than 450,000 distinct CDR3 sequences, about a sixth occurring once. Uncontrolled infection, other autoimmune disease, pregnancy or lactation excluded patients. Diagnosis rested on symptoms, serum thyroxine and TRAb, thyroid ultrasound, and orbital computed tomography. Germline CDR1 and CDR2: SGDLS and YYNGEE. The CDR3 runs 15 residues. Findings of the study overall: The blood repertoire included most of the expanded thyroid clonotypes above 0.001.

The gene calls are TRBV9 and TRBJ2-2, with 7 positions matching TRBD2. This TCR derives from a woman aged 30 to 39 with Graves' hyperthyroidism that later progressed to Graves' ophthalmopathy. Sequencing was performed on blood. This CDR3 is CASSVNGRNTGEPFF. The CDR3 DNA reads as TGTGCCAGCAGCGTAAACGGGAGGAACACCGGGGAGCCGTTTTTT.